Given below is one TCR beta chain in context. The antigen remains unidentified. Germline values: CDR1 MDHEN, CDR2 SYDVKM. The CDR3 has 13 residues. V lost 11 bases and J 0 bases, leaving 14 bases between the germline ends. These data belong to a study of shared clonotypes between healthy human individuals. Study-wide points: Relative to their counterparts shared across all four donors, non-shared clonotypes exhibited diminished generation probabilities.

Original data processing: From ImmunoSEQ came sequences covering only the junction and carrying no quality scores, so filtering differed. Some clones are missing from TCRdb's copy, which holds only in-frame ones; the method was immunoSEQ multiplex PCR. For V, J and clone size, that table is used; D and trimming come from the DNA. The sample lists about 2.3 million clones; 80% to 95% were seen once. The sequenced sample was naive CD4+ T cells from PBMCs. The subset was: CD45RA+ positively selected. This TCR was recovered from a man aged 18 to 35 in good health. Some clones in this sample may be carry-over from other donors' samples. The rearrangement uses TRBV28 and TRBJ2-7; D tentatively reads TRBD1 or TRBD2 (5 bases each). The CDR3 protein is CACIGTASYEQYF. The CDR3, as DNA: TGTGCCTGCATAGGGACGGCCTCCTACGAGCAGTACTTC.